This T cell receptor beta chain stems from a study of blood T cell repertoires in COVID-19. Across the study: The origin of the acute and convalescent COVID-19 samples was the United States, Italy and Spain.

This clone was recorded once. The assay was immunoSEQ multiplex PCR, and TCRdb's table has in-frame clones only and misses some. The sample records 150,000 or so clones, roughly 88% being singletons. Recruitment covered about 26 US areas and drew participants whose ages spanned about 18 to 100 years. This sequence was found in a woman aged 55-70 years who had recovered from COVID-19. Specimen: PBMCs or T cells enriched from blood (not recorded which).

CDR3 loop: CATSRSAWREYSYEQYF. DNA of the CDR3: TGTGCCACCTCTCGAAGTGCGTGGCGGGAGTATTCCTACGAGCAGTACTTC. This chain joins TRBV28 and TRBJ2-7; TRBD2 matches at 7 bases. The CDR3 has 17 residues. Trimming removed 10 bases from V and 1 base from J; junction bases left unmatched: 19. The germline V gene encodes CDR1 MDHEN and CDR2 SYDVKM.